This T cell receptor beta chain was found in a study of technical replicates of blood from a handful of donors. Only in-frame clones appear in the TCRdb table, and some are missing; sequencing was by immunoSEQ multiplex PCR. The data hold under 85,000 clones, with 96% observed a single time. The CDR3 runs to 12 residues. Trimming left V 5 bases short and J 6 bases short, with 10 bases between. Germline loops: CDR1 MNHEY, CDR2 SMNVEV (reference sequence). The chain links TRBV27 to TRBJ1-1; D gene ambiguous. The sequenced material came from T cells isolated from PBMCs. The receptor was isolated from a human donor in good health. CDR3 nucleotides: TGTGCCAGCAGTCCCGGGAGGGCTGAAGCTTTCTTT. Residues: CASSPGRAEAFF.